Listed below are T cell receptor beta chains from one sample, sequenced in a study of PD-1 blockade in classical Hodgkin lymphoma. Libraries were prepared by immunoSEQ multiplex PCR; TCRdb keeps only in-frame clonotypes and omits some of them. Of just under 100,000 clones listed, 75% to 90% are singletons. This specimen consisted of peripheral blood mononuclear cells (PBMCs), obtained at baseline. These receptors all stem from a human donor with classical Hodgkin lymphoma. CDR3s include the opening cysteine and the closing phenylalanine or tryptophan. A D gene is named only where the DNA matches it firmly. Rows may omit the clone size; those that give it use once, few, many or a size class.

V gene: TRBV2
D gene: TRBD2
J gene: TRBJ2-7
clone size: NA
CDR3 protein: CASSWGGRAVRYEQYF
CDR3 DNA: TGTGCCAGCAGCTGGGGCGGGAGGGCCGTCAGGTACGAGCAGTACTTC

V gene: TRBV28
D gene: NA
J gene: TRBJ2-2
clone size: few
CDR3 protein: CASRSREAANTGELFF
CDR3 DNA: TGTGCCAGCAGGTCCAGGGAGGCCGCGAACACCGGGGAGCTGTTTTTT

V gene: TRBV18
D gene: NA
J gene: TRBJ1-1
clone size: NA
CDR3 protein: CASSPGRGLTLPEAFF
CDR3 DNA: TGTGCCAGCTCACCAGGCAGGGGTCTAACGTTGCCTGAAGCTTTCTTT

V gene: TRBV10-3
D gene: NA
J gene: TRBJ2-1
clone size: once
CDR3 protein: CAINTGTAGDEQFF
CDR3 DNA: TGTGCCATCAACACCGGGACCGCCGGCGATGAGCAGTTCTTC

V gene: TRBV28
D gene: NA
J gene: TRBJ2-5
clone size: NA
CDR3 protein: CASRLPGTQQETQYF
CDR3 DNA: TGTGCCAGCAGGCTCCCGGGGACCCAGCAAGAGACCCAGTACTTC

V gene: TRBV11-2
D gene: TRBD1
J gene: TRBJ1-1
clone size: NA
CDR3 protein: CASSLDLTGGDTEAFF
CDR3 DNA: TGTGCCAGCAGCTTAGATCTAACAGGGGGTGACACTGAAGCTTTCTTT

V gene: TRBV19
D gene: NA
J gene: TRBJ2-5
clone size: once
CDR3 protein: CASKQQGVGETQYF
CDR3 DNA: TGTGCCAGTAAGCAACAGGGAGTTGGGGAGACCCAGTACTTC

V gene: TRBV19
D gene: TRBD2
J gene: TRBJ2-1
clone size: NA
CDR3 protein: CASQLSWGGEQFF
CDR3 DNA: TGTGCCTCCCAGCTGAGCTGGGGGGGGGAGCAGTTCTTC

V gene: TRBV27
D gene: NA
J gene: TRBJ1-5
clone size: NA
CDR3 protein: CASSLSPRGMQPQHF
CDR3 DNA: TGTGCCAGCAGTCTGTCCCCTCGCGGGATGCAGCCCCAGCATTTT

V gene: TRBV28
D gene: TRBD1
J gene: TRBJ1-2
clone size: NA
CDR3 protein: CASSSGTANYGYTF
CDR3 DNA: TGTGCCAGCAGTTCAGGGACAGCAAACTATGGCTACACCTTC

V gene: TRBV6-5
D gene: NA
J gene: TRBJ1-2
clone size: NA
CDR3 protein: CASRSTGNYGYTF
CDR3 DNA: TGTGCCAGCAGGAGTACAGGCAACTATGGCTACACCTTC

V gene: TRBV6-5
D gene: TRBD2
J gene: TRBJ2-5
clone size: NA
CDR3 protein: CASRFSGEETQYF
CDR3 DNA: TGTGCCAGCAGATTTAGCGGGGAAGAGACCCAGTACTTC

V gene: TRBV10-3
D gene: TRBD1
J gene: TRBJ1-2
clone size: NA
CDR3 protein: CANSQGNYGYTF
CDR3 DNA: TGTGCCAACTCACAGGGGAACTATGGCTACACCTTC

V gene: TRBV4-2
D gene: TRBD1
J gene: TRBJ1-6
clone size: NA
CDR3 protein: CASSRGQGASNSPLHF
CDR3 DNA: TGTGCCAGCAGCCGGGGACAGGGGGCTAGTAATTCACCCCTCCACTTT

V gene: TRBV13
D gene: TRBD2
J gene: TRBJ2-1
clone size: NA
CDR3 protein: CASSHGTIQFF
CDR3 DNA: TGTGCCAGCAGCCACGGGACTATCCAGTTCTTC

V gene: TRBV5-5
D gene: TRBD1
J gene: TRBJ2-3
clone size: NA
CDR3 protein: CASSLGSTGASDTQYF
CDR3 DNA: TGTGCCAGCAGCCTTGGTTCGACAGGGGCCTCGGATACGCAGTATTTT

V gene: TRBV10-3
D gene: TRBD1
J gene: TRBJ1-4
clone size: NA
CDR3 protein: CAISESGTGGEKLFF
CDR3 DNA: TGTGCCATCAGTGAGTCCGGGACAGGTGGCGAAAAACTGTTTTTT

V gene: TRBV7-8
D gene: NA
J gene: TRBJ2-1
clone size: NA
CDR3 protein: CASTKSAFSYNEQFF
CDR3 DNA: TGTGCCAGCACCAAGAGTGCCTTCTCCTACAATGAGCAGTTCTTC

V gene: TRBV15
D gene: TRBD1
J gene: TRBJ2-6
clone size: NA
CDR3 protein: CATSGQGWSGANVLTF
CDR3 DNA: TGTGCCACCAGCGGACAGGGTTGGTCTGGGGCCAACGTCCTGACTTTC

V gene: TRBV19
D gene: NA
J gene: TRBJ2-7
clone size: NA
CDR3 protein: CASSIANTERGYEQYF
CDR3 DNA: TGTGCCAGTAGTATAGCGAACACGGAAAGAGGCTACGAGCAGTACTTC

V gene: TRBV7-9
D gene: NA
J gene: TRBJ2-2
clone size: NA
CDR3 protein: CASSLEANTGELFF
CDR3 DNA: TGTGCCAGCAGCTTAGAGGCTAATACCGGGGAGCTGTTTTTT

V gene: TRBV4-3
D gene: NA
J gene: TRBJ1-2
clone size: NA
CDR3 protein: CASSQDRDPPSPGYTF
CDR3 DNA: TGCGCCAGCAGCCAAGATCGAGACCCTCCTTCACCTGGCTACACCTTC

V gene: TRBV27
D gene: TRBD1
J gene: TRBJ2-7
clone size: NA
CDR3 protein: CASSSGQVGSYEQYF
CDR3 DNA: TGTGCCAGCAGTTCAGGACAGGTGGGTTCCTACGAGCAGTACTTC

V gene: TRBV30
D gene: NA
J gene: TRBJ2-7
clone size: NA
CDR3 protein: CAWRVAYEQYF
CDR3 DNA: TGTGCCTGGCGGGTTGCCTACGAGCAGTACTTC

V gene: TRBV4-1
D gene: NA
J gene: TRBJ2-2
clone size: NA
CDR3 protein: CASSQRLLDTGELFF
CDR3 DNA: TGCGCCAGCAGCCAAAGGCTTTTGGACACCGGGGAGCTGTTTTTT

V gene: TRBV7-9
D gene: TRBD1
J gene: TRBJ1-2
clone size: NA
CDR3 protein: CASSSSVGTGNYGYTF
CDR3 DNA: TGTGCCAGCAGCTCCAGTGTCGGGACAGGGAACTATGGCTACACCTTC

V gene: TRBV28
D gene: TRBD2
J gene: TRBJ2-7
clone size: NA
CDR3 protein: CASRELSGSGDEQYF
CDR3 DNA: TGTGCCAGCAGAGAACTTAGCGGGAGCGGGGACGAGCAGTACTTC

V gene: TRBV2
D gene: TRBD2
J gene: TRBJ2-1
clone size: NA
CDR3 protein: CAGRVYNEQFF
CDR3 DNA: TGTGCCGGGAGGGTCTACAATGAGCAGTTCTTC

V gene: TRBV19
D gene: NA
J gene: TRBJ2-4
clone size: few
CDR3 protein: CASSYLGAKNIQYF
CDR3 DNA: TGTGCCAGTAGTTACCTGGGGGCCAAAAACATTCAGTACTTC

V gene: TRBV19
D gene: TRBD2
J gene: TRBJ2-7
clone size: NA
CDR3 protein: CASSIHSGRADEQYF
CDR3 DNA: TGTGCCAGTAGTATCCACAGCGGGAGGGCCGACGAGCAGTACTTC

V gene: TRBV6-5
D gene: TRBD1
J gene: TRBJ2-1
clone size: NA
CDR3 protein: CASQGGQGYNEQFF
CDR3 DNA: TGTGCCAGTCAAGGCGGACAGGGATACAATGAGCAGTTCTTC

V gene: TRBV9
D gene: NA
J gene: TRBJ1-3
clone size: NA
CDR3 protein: CASSVGDAWDTIYF
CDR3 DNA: TGTGCCAGCAGCGTAGGGGATGCGTGGGACACCATATATTTT

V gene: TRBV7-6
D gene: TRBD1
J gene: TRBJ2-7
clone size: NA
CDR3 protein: CASSIGQGLSYEQYF
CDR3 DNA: TGTGCCAGCAGCATAGGACAGGGCCTCTCCTACGAGCAGTACTTC

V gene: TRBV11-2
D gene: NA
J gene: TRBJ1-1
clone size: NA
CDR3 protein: CASSLGPRGMTSNTEAFF
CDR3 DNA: TGTGCCAGCAGTCTAGGGCCAAGGGGGATGACTTCGAACACTGAAGCTTTCTTT

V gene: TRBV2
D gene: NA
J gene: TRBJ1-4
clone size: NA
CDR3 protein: CATKNDWGVEKLFF
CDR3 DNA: TGTGCCACCAAAAACGACTGGGGCGTGGAAAAACTGTTTTTT

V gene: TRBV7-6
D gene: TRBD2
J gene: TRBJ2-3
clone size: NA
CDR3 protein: CASSLGGAASGISDTQYF
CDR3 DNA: TGTGCCAGCAGCTTAGGAGGTGCGGCTAGCGGGATCTCAGATACGCAGTATTTT

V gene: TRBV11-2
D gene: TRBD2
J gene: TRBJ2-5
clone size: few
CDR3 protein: CASSNGLAGVETQYF
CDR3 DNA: TGTGCCAGCAGCAACGGACTAGCGGGAGTGGAGACCCAGTACTTC

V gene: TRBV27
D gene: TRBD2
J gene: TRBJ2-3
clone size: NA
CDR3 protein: CASLGGGGGLLDTQYF
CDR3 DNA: TGTGCCAGCCTCGGGGGGGGCGGAGGACTTCTGGATACGCAGTATTTT

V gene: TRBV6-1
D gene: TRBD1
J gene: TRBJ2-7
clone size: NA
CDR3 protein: CASRADRGPTYEQYF
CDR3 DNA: TGTGCCAGCAGAGCCGACAGGGGGCCAACCTACGAGCAGTACTTC

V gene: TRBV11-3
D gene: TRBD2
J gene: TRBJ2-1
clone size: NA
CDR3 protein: CASSKTSDEQFF
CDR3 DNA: TGTGCCAGCAGCAAGACTAGCGATGAGCAGTTCTTC

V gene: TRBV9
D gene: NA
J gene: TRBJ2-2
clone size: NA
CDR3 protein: CASKRGASEAGELFF
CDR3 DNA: TGTGCCAGCAAGAGGGGGGCTAGCGAAGCCGGGGAGCTGTTTTTT

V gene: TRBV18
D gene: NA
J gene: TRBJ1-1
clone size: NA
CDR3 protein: CASSLKPNTEAFF
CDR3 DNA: TGTGCCAGCTCACTCAAGCCGAACACTGAAGCTTTCTTT

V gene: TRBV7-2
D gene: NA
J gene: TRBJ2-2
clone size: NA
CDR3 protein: CASTHTGELFF
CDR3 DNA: TGTGCCAGCACCCATACCGGGGAGCTGTTTTTT

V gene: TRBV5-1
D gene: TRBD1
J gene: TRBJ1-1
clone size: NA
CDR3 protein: CASSRDRGWTEAFF
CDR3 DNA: TGCGCCAGCAGCCGGGACAGGGGATGGACTGAAGCTTTCTTT

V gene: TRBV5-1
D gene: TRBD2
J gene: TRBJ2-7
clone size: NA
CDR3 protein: CASRSSGSFQGEQYF
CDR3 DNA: TGCGCCAGCAGGTCTAGCGGGAGCTTTCAGGGCGAGCAGTACTTC

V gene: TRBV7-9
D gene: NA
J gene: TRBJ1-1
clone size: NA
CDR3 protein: CASSLEGGNEAFF
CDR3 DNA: TGTGCCAGCAGCTTAGAGGGGGGGAATGAAGCTTTCTTT

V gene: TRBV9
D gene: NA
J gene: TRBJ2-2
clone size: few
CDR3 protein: CASSPFTTNTGELFF
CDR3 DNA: TGTGCCAGCTCACCCTTTACCACGAACACCGGGGAGCTGTTTTTT

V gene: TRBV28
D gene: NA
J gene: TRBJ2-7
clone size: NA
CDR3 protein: CASSPPWRNRYEQYF
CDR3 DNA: TGTGCCAGCAGTCCGCCATGGCGGAACCGCTACGAGCAGTACTTC

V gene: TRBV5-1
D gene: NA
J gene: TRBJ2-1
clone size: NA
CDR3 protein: CASSLGGTGYNEQFF
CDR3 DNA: TGCGCCAGCAGCCTCGGAGGGACCGGCTACAATGAGCAGTTCTTC

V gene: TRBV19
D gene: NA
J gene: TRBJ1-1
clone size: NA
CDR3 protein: CASSIIVSGVTEAFF
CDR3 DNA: TGTGCCAGTAGTATAATAGTTTCAGGGGTGACTGAAGCTTTCTTT

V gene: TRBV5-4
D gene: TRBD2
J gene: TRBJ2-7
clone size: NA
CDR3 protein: CASSPRSSGMSYEQYF
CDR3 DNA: TGTGCCAGCAGCCCTCGTAGTAGCGGGATGTCCTACGAGCAGTACTTC

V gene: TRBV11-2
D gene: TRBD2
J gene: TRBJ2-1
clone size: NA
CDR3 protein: CASSIGTSVLYEQFF
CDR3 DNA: TGTGCCAGCAGCATCGGGACTAGCGTTCTCTATGAGCAGTTCTTC

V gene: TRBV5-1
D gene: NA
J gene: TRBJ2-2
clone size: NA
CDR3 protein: CASSARGNTGELFF
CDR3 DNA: TGCGCCAGCAGCGCACGGGGAAACACCGGGGAGCTGTTTTTT

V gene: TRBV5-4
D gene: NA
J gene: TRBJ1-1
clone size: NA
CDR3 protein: CASSLEGTNTEAFF
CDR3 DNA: TGTGCCAGCAGCTTGGAGGGGACGAACACTGAAGCTTTCTTT